The source of this T cell receptor (beta chain) is a study of shared T cell receptors in the human thymus. V lost 5 bases, J lost 7 bases, and 12 bases lay in between. CDR3 length: 12 residues. CDR1 SGHRS and CDR2 YFSETQ come from the germline V gene. The data were produced by immunoSEQ multiplex PCR, yet TCRdb's version contains in-frame clones alone and is incomplete. The sample has hundreds of thousands of clones; over 75% are singletons. The data also belong to a second study, concerning human thymus T cells. That work contributes: Thymic and blood repertoires seemed to favor certain V and J genes.

The chain couples TRBV5-1 to TRBJ1-1; D ambiguous. The sequencing sample was made of thymocytes. This TCR derives from a boy younger than two with a congenital heart defect. The CDR3 DNA reads TGCGCCAGCAGGAGGGCTCGGGATGAAGCTTTCTTT. Encoded protein: CASRRARDEAFF. The full variable domain, its missing parts supplied by reference TRBV5-1 and TRBJ1-1, is KAGVTQTPRYLIKTRGQQVTLSCSPISGHRSVSWYQQTPGQGLQFLFEYFSETQRNKGNFPGRFSGRQFSNSRSEMNVSTLELGDSALYLCASRRARDEAFFGQGTRLTVV.